Presented here are 2 T cell receptor beta chains from one specimen sequenced in a study of response to subunit inactivated influenza vaccine. TCRdb processed the RT-PCR reads anew with MiXCR; each CDR3 protein has one entry. The table includes 550,000 to 800,000 distinct CDR3 sequences, about 15% detected once. The sequencing used PBMCs from blood, collected around 14 days before vaccination. All receptors derive from a middle-aged man who received an inactivated influenza vaccine.

The genes are TRBV6-2 or TRBV6-3 and TRBJ2-7, with 9 bases that match TRBD1. The CDR3 spans 14 residues. The trim removed 10 bases at V and 5 bases at J, leaving 12 bases unmatched. Germline assignment: CDR1 MNHEY and CDR2 SVGEGT. This chain's CDR3 is CATIPRDRAHEQYF. The DNA for the CDR3 is TGTGCCACCATACCCCGGGACAGGGCCCACGAGCAGTACTTC.

This clonotype was observed many times. The rearrangement links TRBV5-1 to TRBJ2-1; a possible D gene is TRBD1 (6 bases). The CDR3 spans 15 residues. Germline CDR1 SGHRS, CDR2 YFSETQ. Trimming removed 3 bases at V and 8 bases at J, with 18 bases between. CDR3 nucleotides: TGCGCCAGCAGCTCCGGGCTGGGACATGGGGATGAGCAGTTCTTC. Encoded protein: CASSSGLGHGDEQFF.